The TCR beta chain described here comes from a study of CD8+ T cells in alopecia areata. Study-wide context: Treated individuals took tofacitinib by mouth, 5 to 10 mg twice daily.

Trimming removed 0 bases from V and 0 bases from J, with 12 bases in between. Germline V CDR1 and CDR2: GTSNPN, SVGIG (reference sequence). The CDR3 spans 16 residues. Treatment described: oral pan-JAK inhibitor, 5-10 mg twice daily. Starting from PBMCs, sorting isolated CD4+ and CD8+ T cells. Extraction of RNA preceded its reverse transcription into cDNA, which served as the sequencing template. Measured with immunoSEQ multiplex PCR; TCRdb has only the in-frame clones, and not every one. The table lists fewer than 200,000 clones, about three fifths of them singletons. The chain couples TRBV30 to TRBJ1-5; no clear D. The TCR was taken from a human donor with alopecia areata. Sample: CD4+ T cells sorted from blood, taken around week 55, from a patient treated with tofacitinib. The CDR3 protein is CAWSVDSTYSNQPQHF. CDR3 nucleotide sequence: TGTGCCTGGAGTGTAGACTCAACTTATAGCAATCAGCCCCAGCATTTT.